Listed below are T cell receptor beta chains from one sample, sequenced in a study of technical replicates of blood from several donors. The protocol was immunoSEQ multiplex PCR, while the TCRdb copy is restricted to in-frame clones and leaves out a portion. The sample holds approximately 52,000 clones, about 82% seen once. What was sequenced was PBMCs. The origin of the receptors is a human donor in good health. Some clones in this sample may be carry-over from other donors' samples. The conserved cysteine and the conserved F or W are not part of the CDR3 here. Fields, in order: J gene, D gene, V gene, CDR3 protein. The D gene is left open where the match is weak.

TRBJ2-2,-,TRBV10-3,AISQDTGNTGELF
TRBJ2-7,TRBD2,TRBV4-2,ASSQETSGGEQY
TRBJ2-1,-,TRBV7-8,ASSRERTLGQF
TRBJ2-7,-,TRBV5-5,ASSLEVNRYEQY
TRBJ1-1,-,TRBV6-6,ASRETSVWTEAF
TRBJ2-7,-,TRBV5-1,ASSSTSTYEQY
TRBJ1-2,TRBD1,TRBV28,AGGQGNYGYT
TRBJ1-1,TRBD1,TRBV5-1,ASSSRGVNTEAF
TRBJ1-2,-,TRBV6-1,ASREIVSGGYT
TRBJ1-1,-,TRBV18,ASSPHKNTEAF
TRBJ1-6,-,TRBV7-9,ASSMYRYYNSPLH
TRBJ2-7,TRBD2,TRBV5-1,ASRTGLAGYEQY
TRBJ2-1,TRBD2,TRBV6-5,ASSYFGRPSYNEQF
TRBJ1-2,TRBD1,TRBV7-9,ASSLFGQGADGYT
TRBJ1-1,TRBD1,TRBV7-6,ASSLAGQGNTEAF
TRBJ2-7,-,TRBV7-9,ASSFGALGGWVSYEQY
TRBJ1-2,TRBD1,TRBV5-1,ASSLDGRGYGYT
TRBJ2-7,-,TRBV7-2,ASSSYPGVAYEQY
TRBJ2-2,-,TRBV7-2,ASSDGQINTGELF
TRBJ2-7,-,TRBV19,ASRSLLSYEQY